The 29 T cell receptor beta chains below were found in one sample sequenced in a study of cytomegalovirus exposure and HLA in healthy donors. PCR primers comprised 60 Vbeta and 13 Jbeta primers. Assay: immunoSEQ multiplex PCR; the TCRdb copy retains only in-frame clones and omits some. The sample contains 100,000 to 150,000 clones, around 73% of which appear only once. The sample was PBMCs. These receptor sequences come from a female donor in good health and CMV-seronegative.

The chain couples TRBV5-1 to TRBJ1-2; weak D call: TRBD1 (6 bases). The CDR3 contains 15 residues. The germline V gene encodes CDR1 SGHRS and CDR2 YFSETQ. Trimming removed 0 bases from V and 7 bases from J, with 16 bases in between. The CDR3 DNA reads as TGCGCCAGCAGCTTGGATCACAGGGAAGTTAGTGGCTACACCTTC. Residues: CASSLDHREVSGYTF.

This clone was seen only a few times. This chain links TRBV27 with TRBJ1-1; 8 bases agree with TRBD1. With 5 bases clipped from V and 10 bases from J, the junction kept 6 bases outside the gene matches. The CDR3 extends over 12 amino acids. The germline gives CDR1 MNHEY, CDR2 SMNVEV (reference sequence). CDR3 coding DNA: TGTGCCAGCAGTACGCAACAGGGGGGAGCTTTCTTT. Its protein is CASSTQQGGAFF.

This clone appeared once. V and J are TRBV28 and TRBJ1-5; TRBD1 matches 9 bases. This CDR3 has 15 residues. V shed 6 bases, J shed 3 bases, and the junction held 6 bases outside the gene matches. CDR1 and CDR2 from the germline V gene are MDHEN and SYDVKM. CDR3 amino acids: CASRGRDRVNQPQHF. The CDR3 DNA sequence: TGTGCCAGCAGGGGCCGGGACAGGGTCAATCAGCCCCAGCATTTT.

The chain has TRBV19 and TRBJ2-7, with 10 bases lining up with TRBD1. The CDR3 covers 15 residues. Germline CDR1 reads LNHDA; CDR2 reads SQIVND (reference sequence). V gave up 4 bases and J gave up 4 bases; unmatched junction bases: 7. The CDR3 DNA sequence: TGTGCCAGTAGTACATCGGGACAGGGGCAATACGAGCAGTACTTC. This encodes CASSTSGQGQYEQYF. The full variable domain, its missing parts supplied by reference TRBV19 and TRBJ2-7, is DGGITQSPKYLFRKEGQNVTLSCEQNLNHDAMYWYRQDPGQGLRLIYYSQIVNDFQKGDIAEGYSVSREKKESFPLTVTSAQKNPTAFYLCASSTSGQGQYEQYFGPGTRLTVT.

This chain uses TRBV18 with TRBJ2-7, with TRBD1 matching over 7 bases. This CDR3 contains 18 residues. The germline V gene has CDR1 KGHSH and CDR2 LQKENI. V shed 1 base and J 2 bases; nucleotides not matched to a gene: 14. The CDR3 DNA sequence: TGTGCCAGCTCACCACGCCCCCCCCGGGCAGGGACAGCCTACGAGCAGTACTTC. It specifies CASSPRPPRAGTAYEQYF.

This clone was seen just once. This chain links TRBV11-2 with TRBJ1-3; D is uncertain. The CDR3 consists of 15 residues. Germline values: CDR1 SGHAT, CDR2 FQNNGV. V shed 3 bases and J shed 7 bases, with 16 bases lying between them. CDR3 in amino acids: CASSLETASGNTIYF. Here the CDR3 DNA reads TGTGCCAGCAGCTTGGAGACGGCGAGTGGGAACACCATATATTTT.

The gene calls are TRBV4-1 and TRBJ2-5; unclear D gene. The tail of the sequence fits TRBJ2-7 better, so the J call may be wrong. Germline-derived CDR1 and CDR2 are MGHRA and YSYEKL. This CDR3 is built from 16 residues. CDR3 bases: TGCGCCAGCAGCCAAGCCTGGCTAGTTCGTGCCTACGAGCAGTACTTC. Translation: CASSQAWLVRAYEQYF.

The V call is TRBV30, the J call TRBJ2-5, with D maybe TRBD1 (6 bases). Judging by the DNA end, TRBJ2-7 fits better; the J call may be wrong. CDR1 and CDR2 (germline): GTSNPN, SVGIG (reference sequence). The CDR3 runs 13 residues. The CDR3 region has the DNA TGTGCCTGGAGTTGGACAGTCACCTACGAGCAGTACTTC. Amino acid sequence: CAWSWTVTYEQYF.

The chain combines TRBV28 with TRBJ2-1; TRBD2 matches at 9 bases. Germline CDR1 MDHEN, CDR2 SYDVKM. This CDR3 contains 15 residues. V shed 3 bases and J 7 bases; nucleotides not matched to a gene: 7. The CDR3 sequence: CASSLPGTSPNEQFF. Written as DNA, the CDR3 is TGTGCCAGCAGTTTGCCAGGGACTAGCCCGAATGAGCAGTTCTTC.

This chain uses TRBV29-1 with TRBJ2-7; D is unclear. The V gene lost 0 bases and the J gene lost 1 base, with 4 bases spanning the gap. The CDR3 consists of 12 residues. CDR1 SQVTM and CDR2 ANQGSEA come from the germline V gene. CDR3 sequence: CSVEEESYEQYF. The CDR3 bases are TGCAGCGTTGAAGAAGAGTCCTACGAGCAGTACTTC.

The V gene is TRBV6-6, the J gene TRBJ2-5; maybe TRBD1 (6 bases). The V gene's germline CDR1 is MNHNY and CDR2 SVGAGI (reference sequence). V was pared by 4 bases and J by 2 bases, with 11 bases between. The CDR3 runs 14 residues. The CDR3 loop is CASSSPGVQETQYF. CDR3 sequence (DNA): TGTGCCAGCAGTTCGCCAGGGGTTCAAGAGACCCAGTACTTC.

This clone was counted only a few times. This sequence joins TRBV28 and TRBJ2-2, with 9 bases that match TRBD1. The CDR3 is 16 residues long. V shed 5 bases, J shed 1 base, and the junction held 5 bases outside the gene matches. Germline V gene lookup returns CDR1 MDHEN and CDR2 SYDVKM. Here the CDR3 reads CASSDRQGGNTGELFF. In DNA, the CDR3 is TGTGCCAGCAGTGACCGACAGGGGGGGAACACCGGGGAGCTGTTTTTT.

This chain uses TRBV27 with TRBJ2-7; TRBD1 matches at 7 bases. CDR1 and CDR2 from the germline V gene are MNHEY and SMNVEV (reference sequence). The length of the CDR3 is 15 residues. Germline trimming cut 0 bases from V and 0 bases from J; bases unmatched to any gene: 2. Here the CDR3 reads CASSLSGQSSYEQYF. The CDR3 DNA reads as TGTGCCAGCAGTTTATCGGGACAGAGCTCCTACGAGCAGTACTTC.

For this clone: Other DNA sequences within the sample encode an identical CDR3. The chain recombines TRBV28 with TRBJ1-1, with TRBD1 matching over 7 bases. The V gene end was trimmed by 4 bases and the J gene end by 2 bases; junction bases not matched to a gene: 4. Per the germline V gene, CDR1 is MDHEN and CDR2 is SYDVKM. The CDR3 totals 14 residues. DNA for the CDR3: TGTGCCAGCAGTTCCGGGACAGCAAACACTGAAGCTTTCTTT. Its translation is CASSSGTANTEAFF.

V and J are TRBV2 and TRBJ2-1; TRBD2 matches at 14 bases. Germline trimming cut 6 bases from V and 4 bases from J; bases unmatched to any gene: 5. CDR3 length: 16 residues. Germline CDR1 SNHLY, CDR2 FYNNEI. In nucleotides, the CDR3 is TGTGCCAGCAGGAGGACTAGCGGGAGGCAGTACAATGAGCAGTTCTTC. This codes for CASRRTSGRQYNEQFF.

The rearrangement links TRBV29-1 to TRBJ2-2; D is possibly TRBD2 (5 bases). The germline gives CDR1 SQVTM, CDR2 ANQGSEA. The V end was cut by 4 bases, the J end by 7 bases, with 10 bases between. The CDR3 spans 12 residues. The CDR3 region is CSVAGLNGELFF. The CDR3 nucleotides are TGCAGCGTTGCAGGACTTAACGGGGAGCTGTTTTTT.

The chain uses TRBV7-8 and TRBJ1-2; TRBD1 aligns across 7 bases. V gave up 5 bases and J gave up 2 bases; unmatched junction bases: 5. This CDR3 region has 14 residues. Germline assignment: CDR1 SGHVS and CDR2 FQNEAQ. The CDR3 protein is CASSPGTVNYGYTF. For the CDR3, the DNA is TGTGCCAGCAGCCCCGGGACAGTCAACTATGGCTACACCTTC.

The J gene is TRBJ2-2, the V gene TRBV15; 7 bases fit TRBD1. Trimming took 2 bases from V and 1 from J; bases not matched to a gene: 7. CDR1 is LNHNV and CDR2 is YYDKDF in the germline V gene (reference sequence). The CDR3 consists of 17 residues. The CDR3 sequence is CATSRSPGTENTGELFF. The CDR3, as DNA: TGTGCCACCAGCAGATCTCCCGGGACAGAGAACACCGGGGAGCTGTTTTTT. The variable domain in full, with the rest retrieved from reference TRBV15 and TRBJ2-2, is DAMVIQNPRYQVTQFGKPVTLSCSQTLNHNVMYWYQQKSSQAPKLLFHYYDKDFNNEADTPDNFQSRRPNTSFCFLDIRSPGLGDTAMYLCATSRSPGTENTGELFFGEGSRLTVL.

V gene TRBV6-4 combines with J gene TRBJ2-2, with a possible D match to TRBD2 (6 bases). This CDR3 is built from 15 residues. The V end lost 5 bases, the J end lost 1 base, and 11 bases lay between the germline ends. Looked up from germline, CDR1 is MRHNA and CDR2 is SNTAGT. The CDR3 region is CASSLGLMNTGELFF. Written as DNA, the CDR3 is TGTGCCAGCAGTCTGGGACTGATGAACACCGGGGAGCTGTTTTTT.

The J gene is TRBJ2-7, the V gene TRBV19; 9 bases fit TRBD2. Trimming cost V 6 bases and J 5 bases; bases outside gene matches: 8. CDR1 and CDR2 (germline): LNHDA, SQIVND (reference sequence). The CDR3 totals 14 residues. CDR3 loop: CASSGGLARDEQYF. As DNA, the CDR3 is TGTGCCAGTAGCGGCGGACTAGCGAGGGACGAGCAGTACTTC.

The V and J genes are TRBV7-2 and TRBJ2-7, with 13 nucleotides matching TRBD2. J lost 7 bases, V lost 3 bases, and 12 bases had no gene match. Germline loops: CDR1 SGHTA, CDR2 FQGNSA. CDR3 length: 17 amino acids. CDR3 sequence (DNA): TGTGCCAGCAGCTTCCCGGGACTAGCGGGACCTAGTGAAGAGCAGTACTTC. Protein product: CASSFPGLAGPSEEQYF.

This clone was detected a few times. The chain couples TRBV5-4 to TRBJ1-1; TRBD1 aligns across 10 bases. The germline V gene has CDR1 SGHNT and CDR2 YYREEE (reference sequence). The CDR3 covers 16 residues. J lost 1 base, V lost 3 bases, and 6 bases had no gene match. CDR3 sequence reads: CASSSRTGGGNTEAFF. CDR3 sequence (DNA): TGTGCCAGCAGCTCTCGGACAGGGGGAGGGAACACTGAAGCTTTCTTT. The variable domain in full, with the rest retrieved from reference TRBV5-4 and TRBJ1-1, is ETGVTQSPTHLIKTRGQQVTLRCSSQSGHNTVSWYQQALGQGPQFIFQYYREEENGRGNFPPRFSGLQFPNYSSELNVNALELDDSALYLCASSSRTGGGNTEAFFGQGTRLTVV.

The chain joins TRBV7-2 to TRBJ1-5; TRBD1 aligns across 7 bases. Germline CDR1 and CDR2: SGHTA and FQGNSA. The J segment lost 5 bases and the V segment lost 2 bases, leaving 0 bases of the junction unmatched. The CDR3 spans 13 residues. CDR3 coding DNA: TGTGCCAGCAGCTTACAGGGGGATCAGCCCCAGCATTTT. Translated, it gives CASSLQGDQPQHF.

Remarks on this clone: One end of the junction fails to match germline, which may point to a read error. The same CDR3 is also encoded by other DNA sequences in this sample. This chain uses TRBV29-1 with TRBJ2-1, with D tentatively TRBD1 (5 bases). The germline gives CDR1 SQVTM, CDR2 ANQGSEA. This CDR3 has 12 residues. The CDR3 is CSVEEATGEQFF. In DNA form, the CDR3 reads TGCAGCGTCGAAGAGGCCACAGGCGAGCAGTTCTTC.

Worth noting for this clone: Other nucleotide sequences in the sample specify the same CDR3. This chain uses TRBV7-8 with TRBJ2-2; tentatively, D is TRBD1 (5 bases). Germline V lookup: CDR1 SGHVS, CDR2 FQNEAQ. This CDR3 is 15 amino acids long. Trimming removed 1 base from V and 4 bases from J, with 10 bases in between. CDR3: CASSLVGRGTGELFF. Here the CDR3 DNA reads TGTGCCAGCAGCTTAGTGGGGCGCGGCACCGGGGAGCTGTTTTTT.

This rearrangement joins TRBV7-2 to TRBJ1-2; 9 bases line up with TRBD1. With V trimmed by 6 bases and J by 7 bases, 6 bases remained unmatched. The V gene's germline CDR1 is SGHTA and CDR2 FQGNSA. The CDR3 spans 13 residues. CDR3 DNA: TGTGCCAGCAGTTTACAGGGGGCGGGTGGCTACACCTTC. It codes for CASSLQGAGGYTF.

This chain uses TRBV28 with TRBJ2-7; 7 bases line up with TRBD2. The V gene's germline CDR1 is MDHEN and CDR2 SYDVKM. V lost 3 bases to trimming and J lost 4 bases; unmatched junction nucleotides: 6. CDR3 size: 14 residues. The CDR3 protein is CASSFDREEYEQYF. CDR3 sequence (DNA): TGTGCCAGCAGTTTTGACCGGGAGGAATACGAGCAGTACTTC. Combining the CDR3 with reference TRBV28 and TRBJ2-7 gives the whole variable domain DVKVTQSSRYLVKRTGEKVFLECVQDMDHENMFWYRQDPGLGLRLIYFSYDVKMKEKGDIPEGYSVSREKKERFSLILESASTNQTSMYLCASSFDREEYEQYFGPGTRLTVT.

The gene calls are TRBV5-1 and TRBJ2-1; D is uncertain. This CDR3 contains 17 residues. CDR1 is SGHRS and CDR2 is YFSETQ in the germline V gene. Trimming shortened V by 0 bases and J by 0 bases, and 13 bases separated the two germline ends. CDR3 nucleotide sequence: TGCGCCAGCAGCTTGGTGACGGCGGCAGCCTCCTACAATGAGCAGTTCTTC. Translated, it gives CASSLVTAAASYNEQFF.

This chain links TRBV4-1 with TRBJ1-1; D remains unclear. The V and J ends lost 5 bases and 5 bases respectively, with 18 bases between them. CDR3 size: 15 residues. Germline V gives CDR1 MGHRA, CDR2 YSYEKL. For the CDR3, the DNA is TGCGCCAGCAGCACCCGAGGGCGGGCCGGAACTGAAGCTTTCTTT. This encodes CASSTRGRAGTEAFF.